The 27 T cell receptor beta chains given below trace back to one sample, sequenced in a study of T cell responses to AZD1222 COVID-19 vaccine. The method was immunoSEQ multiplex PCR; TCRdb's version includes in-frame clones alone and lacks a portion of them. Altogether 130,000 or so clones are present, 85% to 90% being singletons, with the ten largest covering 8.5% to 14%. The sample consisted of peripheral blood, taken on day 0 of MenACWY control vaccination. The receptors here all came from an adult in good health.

The CDR3 here is CASSLSSGGNEQFF. DNA of the CDR3: TGTGCCAGCAGCTTGTCTAGCGGTGGCAATGAGCAGTTCTTC. This chain links TRBV11-2 with TRBJ2-1, with 7 bases fitting TRBD2. This CDR3 contains 14 residues. Germline V CDR1 and CDR2: SGHAT, FQNNGV. Losses at the gene ends were 3 bases for V and 6 bases for J; bases not matched to a gene: 5.

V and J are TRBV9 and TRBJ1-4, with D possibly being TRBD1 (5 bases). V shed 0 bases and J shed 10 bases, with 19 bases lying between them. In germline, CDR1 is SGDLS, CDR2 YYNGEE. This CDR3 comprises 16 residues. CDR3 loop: CASSVEPGQGGGKLFF. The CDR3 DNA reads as TGTGCCAGCAGCGTAGAACCCGGGCAGGGTGGTGGAAAACTGTTTTTT.

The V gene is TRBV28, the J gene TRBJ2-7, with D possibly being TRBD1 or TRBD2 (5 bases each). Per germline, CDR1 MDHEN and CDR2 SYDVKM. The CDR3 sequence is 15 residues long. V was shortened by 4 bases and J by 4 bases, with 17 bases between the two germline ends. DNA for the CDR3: TGTGCCAGCAGTTCCCAGGGTCTAGAGGGGTACGAGCAGTACTTC. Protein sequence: CASSSQGLEGYEQYF. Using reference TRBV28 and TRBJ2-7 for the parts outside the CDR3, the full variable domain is DVKVTQSSRYLVKRTGEKVFLECVQDMDHENMFWYRQDPGLGLRLIYFSYDVKMKEKGDIPEGYSVSREKKERFSLILESASTNQTSMYLCASSSQGLEGYEQYFGPGTRLTVT.

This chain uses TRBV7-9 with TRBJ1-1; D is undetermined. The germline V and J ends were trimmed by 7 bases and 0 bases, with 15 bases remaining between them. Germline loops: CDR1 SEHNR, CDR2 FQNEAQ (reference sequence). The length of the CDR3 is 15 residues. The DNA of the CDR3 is TGTGCCAGCATAACGAGTCAGTTTTTGAACACTGAAGCTTTCTTT. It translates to CASITSQFLNTEAFF.

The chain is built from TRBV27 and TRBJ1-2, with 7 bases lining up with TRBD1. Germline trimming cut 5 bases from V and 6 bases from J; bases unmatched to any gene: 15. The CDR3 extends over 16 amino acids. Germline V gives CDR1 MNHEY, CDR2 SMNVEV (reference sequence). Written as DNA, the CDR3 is TGTGCCAGCAGTCAATTAGGGGCCCCCAGGGGGGATGGCTACACCTTC. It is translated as CASSQLGAPRGDGYTF.

CDR3 bases: TGTGCCAGCAGTTACGGGCTAGCGGGAGGTAGCTACGAGCAGTACTTC. The encoded protein is CASSYGLAGGSYEQYF. The rearrangement uses TRBV6-5 and TRBJ2-7; 11 nucleotides agree with TRBD2. The CDR3 spans 16 residues. Germline CDR1 and CDR2: MNHEY and SVGAGI. V trimming: 2 bases; J trimming: 3 bases; junction bases outside the gene matches: 6.

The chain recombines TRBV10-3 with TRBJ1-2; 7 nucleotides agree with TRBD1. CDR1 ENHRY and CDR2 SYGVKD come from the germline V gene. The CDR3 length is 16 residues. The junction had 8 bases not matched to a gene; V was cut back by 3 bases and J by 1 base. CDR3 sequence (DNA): TGTGCCATCAGTGAAAAGGGGGCGGACCGTAACTATGGCTACACCTTC. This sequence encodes CAISEKGADRNYGYTF.

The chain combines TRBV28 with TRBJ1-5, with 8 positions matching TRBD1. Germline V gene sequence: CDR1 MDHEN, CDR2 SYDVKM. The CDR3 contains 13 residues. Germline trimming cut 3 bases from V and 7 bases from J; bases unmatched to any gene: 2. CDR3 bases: TGTGCCAGCAGTTTGGGGACAGGACAGCCCCAGCATTTT. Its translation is CASSLGTGQPQHF.

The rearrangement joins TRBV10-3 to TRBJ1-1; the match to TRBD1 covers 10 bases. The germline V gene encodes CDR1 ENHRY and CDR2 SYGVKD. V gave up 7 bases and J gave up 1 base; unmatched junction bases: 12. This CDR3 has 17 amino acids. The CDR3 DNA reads TGTGCCATCACCGCCGAGACAGGGGGCATGGGGAACACTGAAGCTTTCTTT. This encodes CAITAETGGMGNTEAFF.

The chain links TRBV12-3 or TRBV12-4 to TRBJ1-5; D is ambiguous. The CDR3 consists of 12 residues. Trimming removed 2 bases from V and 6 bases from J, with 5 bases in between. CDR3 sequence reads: CASSLMGQPQHF. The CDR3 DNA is TGTGCCAGCAGTTTAATGGGTCAGCCCCAGCATTTT.

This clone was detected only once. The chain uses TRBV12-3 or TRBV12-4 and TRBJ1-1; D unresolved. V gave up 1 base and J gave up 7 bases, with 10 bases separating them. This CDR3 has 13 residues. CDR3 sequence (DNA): TGTGCCAGCAGTTTAGATAAGGGCGGTGAAGCTTTCTTT. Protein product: CASSLDKGGEAFF.

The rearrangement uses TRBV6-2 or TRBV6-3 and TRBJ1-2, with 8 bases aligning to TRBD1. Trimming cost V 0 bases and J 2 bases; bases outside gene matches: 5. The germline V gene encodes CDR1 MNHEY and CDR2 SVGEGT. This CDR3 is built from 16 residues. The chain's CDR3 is CASSYSKDRANYGYTF. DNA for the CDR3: TGTGCCAGCAGTTACTCTAAGGACAGGGCCAACTATGGCTACACCTTC.

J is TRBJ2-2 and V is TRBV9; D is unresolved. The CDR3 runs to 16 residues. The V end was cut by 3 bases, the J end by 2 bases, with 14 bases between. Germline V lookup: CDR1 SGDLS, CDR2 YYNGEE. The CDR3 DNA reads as TGTGCCAGCAGCGGAGACTTAGTGCTCAACACCGGGGAGCTGTTTTTT. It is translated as CASSGDLVLNTGELFF.

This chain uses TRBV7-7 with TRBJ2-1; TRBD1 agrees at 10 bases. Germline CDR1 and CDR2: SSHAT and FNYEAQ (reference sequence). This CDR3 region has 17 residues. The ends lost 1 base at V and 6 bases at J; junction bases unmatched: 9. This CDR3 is CASSLELRDRGSNEQFF. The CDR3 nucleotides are TGTGCCAGCAGCTTAGAGCTCCGGGACAGGGGATCCAATGAGCAGTTCTTC.

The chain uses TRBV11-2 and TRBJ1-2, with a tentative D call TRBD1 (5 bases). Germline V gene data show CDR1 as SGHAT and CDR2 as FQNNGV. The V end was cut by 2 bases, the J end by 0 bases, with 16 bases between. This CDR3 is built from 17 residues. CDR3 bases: TGTGCCAGCAGCTTAAGCCCGGGGACCGCTACTAACTATGGCTACACCTTC. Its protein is CASSLSPGTATNYGYTF.

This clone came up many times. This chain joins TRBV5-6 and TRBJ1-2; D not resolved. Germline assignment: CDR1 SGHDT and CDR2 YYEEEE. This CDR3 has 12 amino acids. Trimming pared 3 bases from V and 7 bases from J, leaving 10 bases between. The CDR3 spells CASSSDPRGYTF. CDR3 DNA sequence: TGTGCCAGCAGCTCAGACCCTCGTGGCTACACCTTC.

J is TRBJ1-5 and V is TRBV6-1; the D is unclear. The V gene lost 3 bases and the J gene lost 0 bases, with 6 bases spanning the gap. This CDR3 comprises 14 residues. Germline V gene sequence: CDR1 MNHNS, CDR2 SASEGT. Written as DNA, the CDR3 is TGTGCCAGCAGTGAGATGGTTAGCAATCAGCCCCAGCATTTT. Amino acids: CASSEMVSNQPQHF.

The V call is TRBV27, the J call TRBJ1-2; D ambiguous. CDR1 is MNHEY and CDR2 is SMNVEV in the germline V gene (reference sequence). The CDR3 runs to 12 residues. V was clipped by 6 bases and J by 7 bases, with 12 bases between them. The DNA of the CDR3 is TGTGCCAGCAGCTCTGGGTTGGGTGGCTACACCTTC. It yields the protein CASSSGLGGYTF.

DNA for the CDR3: TGTGCCAGCAGCTTATCCCAGGGGTACACTGAAGCTTTCTTT. This sequence encodes CASSLSQGYTEAFF. The chain carries TRBV11-3 and TRBJ1-1, with D tentatively TRBD1 (6 bases). Trimming stripped 2 bases from V and 3 bases from J, with 10 bases between. Germline loops: CDR1 SGHNT, CDR2 YENEEA. The CDR3 spans 14 residues. The full variable domain, completed using reference TRBV11-3 and TRBJ1-1, is EAGVVQSPRYKIIEKKQPVAFWCNPISGHNTLYWYLQNLGQGPELLIRYENEEAVDDSQLPKDRFSAERLKGVDSTLKIQPAELGDSAVYLCASSLSQGYTEAFFGQGTRLTVV.

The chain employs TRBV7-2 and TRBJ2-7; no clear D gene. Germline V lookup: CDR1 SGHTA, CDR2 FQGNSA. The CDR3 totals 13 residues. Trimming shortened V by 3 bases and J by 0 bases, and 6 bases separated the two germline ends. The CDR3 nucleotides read TGTGCCAGCAGCTTTGGCCCCTCCTACGAGCAGTACTTC. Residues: CASSFGPSYEQYF. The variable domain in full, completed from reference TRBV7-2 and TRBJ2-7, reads GAGVSQSPSNKVTEKGKDVELRCDPISGHTALYWYRQSLGQGLEFLIYFQGNSAPDKSGLPSDRFSAERTGGSVSTLTIQRTQQEDSAVYLCASSFGPSYEQYFGPGTRLTVT.

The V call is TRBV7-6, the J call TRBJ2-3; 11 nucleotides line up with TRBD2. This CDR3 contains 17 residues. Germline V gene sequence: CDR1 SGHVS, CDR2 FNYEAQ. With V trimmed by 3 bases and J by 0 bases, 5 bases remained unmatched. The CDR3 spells CASSFTVAGGSTDTQYF. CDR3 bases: TGTGCCAGCAGCTTTACAGTAGCGGGAGGGAGCACAGATACGCAGTATTTT.

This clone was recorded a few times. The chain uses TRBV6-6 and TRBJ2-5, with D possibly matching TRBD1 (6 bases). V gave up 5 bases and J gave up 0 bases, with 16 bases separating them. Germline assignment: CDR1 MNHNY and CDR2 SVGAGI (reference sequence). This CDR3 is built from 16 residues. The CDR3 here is CASSKGDAEYQETQYF. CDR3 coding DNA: TGTGCCAGCAGTAAGGGGGACGCGGAGTACCAAGAGACCCAGTACTTC.

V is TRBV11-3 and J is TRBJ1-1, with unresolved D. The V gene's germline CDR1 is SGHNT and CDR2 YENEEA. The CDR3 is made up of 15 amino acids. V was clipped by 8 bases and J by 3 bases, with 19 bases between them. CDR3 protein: CASAKVGGKHTEAFF. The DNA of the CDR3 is TGTGCCAGCGCCAAGGTAGGAGGGAAACACACTGAAGCTTTCTTT.

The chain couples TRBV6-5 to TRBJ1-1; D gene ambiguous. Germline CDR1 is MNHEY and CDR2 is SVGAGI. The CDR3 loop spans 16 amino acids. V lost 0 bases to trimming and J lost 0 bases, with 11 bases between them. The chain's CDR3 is CASSYSRIVMNTEAFF. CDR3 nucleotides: TGTGCCAGCAGTTACTCGAGAATAGTTATGAACACTGAAGCTTTCTTT.

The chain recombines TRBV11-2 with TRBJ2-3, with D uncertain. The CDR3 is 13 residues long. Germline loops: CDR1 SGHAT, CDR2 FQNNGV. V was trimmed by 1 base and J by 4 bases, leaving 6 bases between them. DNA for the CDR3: TGTGCCAGCAGCTTAGGGTGGTCAGATACGCAGTATTTT. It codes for CASSLGWSDTQYF.

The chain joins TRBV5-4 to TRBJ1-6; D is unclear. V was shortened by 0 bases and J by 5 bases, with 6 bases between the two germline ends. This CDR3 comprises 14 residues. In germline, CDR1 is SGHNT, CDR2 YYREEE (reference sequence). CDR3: CASSLERNNSPLHF. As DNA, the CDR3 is TGTGCCAGCAGCTTGGAGCGGAATAATTCACCCCTCCACTTT.

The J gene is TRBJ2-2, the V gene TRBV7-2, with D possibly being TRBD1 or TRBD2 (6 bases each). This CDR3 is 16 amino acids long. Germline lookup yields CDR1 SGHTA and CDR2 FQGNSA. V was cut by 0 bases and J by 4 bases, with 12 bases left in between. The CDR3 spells CASSLAWGAPTGELFF. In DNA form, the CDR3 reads TGTGCCAGCAGCTTAGCTTGGGGGGCGCCCACCGGGGAGCTGTTTTTT. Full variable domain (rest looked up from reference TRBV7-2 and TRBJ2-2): GAGVSQSPSNKVTEKGKDVELRCDPISGHTALYWYRQSLGQGLEFLIYFQGNSAPDKSGLPSDRFSAERTGGSVSTLTIQRTQQEDSAVYLCASSLAWGAPTGELFFGEGSRLTVL.